This T cell receptor beta chain is from a study of shared clonotypes between healthy human individuals (TCRdb year 2020). For context, the study as a whole: The cohort comprised two women and a few men aged 18 to 49 years. Per donor, three plates each were used for CD4 naive and CD4 memory, two for CD8 naive, and one for CD8 memory. The study deeply sequenced blood TCR repertoires of about five healthy adults to estimate repertoire size and the extent of clonotype sharing between individuals. Libraries were prepared and TCR repertoires were sequenced by different laboratories using diverse techniques, in order to increase sequencing depth and limit assay-specific biases. Between about 0.8 and 9 billion PBMCs per donor were obtained by leukapheresis.

The junction carries 14 bases between V and J, which are trimmed by 6 bases and 0 bases respectively. Taken from the germline V gene, the CDR1 and CDR2 loops are MNHEY and SVGAGI. Including the terminal cysteine and phenylalanine, the CDR3 comprises 15 residues. Only the CDR3 DNA stays, 45 bases, in frame from base 1. Healthy HIV-negative adults with no recently reported acute infections or vaccinations were included as donors. Every donor was a Caucasian adult living in Nashville, Tennessee, USA. Magnetic negative selection was used to enrich CD4+ T cells, after which naive cells were positively selected on CD45RA and the negative fraction became the memory subset. After blood collection by leukapheresis, PBMCs were isolated using Ficoll-Histopaque density gradient centrifugation and then cryopreserved in the vapor phase of liquid nitrogen. Purity and quantity of every magnetically sorted T cell population were checked by analytical flow cytometry. Genomic DNA was isolated from every sorted fraction and measured by UV absorbance on a Nanodrop 2000c.

TCR CDR3 regions were amplified from genomic DNA by multiplex PCR using the deep immunoSEQ assay. Extracted genomic DNA from each cell subset was distributed evenly across all wells of several immunoSEQ 96-well plates, and each plate was treated as a replicate. For sorted subsets, approximately 190 ng of genomic DNA, equivalent to around 30,000 T cell genomes, went into each replicate PCR. Purified libraries were quantified with a Qubit 3.0 fluorometer, sized on a Bioanalyzer 2100, and re-quantified with the KAPA Library Quantification kit. A separate single-read 150-cycle Illumina NextSeq 550 flow cell was used to sequence each immunoSEQ 96-well plate. Per the original workflow: Because the immunoSEQ output included only junctional sequences and no quality scores, the filtering could not be the same as the filtering used for full-length reads. To assign V/J genes and CDR3, sequences were annotated using PyIR, a Python wrapper for IgBLAST v1.9, with IMGT germline references. Any read was removed if the V/J assignment was weak (E-value above 1e-6), the CDR3 was missing, or the read contained stop codons, out-of-frame junctions, or ambiguous translated residues. A V3J clonotype was defined by an identical inferred V gene, J gene, and CDR3 amino acid sequence. Percentage overlap between repertoires was computed as shared unique clonotypes divided by the size of the smaller repertoire. Repertoire richness was assessed with RTK rarefaction, the Chao1 estimator, and Recon v2.1 estimates of unobserved clonotypes. Generation probabilities for all TCRbeta clonotypes obtained by the gDNA method from a handful of donors were computed using OLGA. As stored in TCRdb, this immuneACCESS dataset retains in-frame rearrangements with V and J assigned. A fraction of the clones does not appear; measured against another copy, unresolved V genes explain less than half of the discrepancy, and the remainder lacks a known reason. That table supplies the V and J calls and clone size; D and trimming were determined from the DNA. The sample table shows 2 million to 2.5 million clones, and 90% to 96% are seen once. Roughly 0.13% of the sample is in the top ten clones.

On the study overall, not on this receptor specifically: Naive subsets generally had larger estimated clonotype richness than memory subsets did. Compared with non-shared clonotypes, the clonotypes found in all four sorted-subset donors had higher generation probabilities. Incomplete sequencing was indicated by rarefaction of sorted-subset datasets, despite the large sequencing depth. Because the study included a small number of donors, the genetic and exposure-history diversity represented was limited. When a few donors were compared, the shared fraction of clonotypes was about 5.4% for naive CD4, approximately 3.5% for naive CD8, 2% to 2.5% for memory CD4, and around 0.4% for memory CD8. Based on pairwise subsampling, the degree of clonotype sharing among donors was expected to be affected by sequencing depth. Sampling was restricted to blood, and TCR repertoires in tissues likely differ from the TCR repertoires found in blood.

With respect to this clone: This clone's antigen is unknown. Base qualities are missing; no much larger clone stands one base away.

The sample consisted of naive CD4+ T cells sorted from blood. The cell subset or site label on this specimen signifies: CD45RA+ positively selected. The chain is made from TRBV6-5 and TRBJ1-2; possibly the D gene is TRBD1, per 6 matching bases. The TCR was taken from a man between 18 and 29 years old in good health. At the DNA level, the sequence is TGTGCCAGCAGCTACCGACAGGCCCCTAACTATGGCTACACCTTC. This yields the protein CASSYRQAPNYGYTF.